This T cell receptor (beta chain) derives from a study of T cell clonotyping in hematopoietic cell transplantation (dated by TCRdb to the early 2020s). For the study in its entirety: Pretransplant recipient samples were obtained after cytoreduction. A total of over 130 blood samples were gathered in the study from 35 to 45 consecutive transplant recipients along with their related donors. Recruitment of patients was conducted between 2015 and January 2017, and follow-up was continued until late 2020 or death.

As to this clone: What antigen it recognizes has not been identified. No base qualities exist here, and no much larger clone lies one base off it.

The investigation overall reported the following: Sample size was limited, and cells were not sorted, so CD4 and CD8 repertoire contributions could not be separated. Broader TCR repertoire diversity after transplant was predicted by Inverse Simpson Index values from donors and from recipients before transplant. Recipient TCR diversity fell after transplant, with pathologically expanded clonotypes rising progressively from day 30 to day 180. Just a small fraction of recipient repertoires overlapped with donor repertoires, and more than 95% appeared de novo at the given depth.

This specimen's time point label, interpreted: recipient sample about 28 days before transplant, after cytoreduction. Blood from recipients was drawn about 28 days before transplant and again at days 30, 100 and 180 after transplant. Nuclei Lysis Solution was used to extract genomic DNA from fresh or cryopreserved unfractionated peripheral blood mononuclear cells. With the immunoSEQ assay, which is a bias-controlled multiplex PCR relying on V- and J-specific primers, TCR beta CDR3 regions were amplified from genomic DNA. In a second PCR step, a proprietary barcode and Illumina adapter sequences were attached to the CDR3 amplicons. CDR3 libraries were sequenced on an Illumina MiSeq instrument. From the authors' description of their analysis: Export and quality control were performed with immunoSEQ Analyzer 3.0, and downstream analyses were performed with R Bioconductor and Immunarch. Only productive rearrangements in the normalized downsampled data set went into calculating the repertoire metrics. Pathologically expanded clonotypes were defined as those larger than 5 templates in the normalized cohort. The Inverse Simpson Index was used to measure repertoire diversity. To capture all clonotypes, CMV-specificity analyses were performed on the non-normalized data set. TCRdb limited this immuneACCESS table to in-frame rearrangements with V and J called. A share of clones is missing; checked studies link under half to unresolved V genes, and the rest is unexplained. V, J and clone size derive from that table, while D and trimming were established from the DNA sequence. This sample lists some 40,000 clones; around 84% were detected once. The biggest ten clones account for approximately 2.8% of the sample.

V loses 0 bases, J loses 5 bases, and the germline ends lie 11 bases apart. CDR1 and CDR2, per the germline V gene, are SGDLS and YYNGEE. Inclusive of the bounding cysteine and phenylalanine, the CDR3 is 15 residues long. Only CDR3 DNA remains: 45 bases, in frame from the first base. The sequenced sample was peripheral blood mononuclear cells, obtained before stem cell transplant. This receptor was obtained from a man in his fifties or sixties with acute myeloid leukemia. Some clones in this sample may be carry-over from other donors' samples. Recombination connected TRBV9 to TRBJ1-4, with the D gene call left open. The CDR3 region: CASSVDEGRNEKLFF. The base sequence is TGTGCCAGCAGCGTAGATGAAGGTAGAAATGAAAAACTGTTTTTT.